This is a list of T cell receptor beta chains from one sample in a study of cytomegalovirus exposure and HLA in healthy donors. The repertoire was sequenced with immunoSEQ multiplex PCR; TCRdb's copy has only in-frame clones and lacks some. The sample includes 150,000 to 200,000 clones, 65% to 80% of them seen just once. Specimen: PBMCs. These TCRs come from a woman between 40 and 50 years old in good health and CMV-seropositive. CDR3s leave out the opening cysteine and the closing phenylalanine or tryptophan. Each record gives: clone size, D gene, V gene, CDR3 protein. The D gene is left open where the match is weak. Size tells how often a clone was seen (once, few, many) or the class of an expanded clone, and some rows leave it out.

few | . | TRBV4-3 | ASSKGQPRGNRLYGYT
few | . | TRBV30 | ATMPGGINTIY
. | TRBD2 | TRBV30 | AWSKGLADYEQY
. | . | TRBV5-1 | ASSLEMGHYNTEAF
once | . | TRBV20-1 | SANMEETQY
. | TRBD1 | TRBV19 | ASSISAGDRAGYT
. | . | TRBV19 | ASSPRGGRGYGYT
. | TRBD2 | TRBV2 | ASSVGAGSAGELF
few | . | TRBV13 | ASSLGSGSSYEQY
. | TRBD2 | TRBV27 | ASSFGLADTGELF
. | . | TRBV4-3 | ASSQDRGGDTDTQY
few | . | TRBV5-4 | ASSLASVGGIQY
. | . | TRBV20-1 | SVAANTEAF
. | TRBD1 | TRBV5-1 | ASSFRTGNTEAF
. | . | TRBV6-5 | ASSYQQGRTQY
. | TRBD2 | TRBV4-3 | ASSQNLADNEQF
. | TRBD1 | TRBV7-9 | ASSPRGGQGAREQY
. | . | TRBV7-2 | ASSLVDQGARELF
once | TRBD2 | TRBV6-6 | ASSRLAPTNTGELF
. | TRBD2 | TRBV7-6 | ASTTSGYNEQF
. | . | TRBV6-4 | ASSDTGNPFYGYT
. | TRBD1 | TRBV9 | ASSPGVDRGREEQY
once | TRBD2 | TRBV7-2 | ASSPSGGLDNEQF
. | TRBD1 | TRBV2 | ASTTTGGSGELF
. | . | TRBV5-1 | ASSKGNRAAGELF
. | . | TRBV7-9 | ASSLAGADTEAF
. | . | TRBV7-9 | ASSLGISDEQF
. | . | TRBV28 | ASSSPGSTDTQY
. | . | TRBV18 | ASSALYGEGEKLF
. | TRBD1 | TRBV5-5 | ASSLVPGQGRYEQY
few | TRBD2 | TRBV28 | ASSSTSGTDTQY
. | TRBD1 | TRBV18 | ASSPQGAAGNTIY
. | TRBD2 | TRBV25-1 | ASSAGGLADSYNEQF
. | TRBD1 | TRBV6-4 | ASRPGQADEQY
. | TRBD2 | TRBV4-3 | ASSPQPTGTSGGNTQY
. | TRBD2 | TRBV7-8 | ASSPRTSGRTDTQY
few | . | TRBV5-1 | ASRRELNEQY